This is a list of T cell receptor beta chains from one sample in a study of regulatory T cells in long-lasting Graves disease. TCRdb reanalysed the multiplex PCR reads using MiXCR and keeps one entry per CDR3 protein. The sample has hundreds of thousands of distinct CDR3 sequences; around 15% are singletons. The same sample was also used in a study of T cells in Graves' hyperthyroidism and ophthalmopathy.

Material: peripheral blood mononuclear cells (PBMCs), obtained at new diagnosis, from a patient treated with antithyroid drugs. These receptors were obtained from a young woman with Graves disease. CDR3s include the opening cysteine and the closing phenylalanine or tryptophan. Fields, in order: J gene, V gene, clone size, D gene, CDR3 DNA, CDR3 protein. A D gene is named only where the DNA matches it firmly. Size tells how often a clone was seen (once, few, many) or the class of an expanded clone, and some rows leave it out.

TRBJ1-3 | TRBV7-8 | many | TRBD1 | TGTGCCAGCAGCTTACGCGCGACAGGGTCTGGAAACACCATATATTTT | CASSLRATGSGNTIYF
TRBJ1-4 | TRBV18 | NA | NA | TGTGCCAGCACCCAGGGTGCAACTAATGAAAAACTGTTTTTT | CASTQGATNEKLFF
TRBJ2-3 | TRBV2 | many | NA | TGTGCCAGCAGCGAGGGGTACAGCGATACGCAGTATTTT | CASSEGYSDTQYF
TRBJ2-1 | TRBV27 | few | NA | TGTGCCAGCAGTTTTATCTGCCAACTGCCCACCGGGCCGCAGTTCTTC | CASSFICQLPTGPQFF
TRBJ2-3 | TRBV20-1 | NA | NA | TGCAGTGCTAGATACATACTGGAGGATACGCAGTATTTT | CSARYILEDTQYF
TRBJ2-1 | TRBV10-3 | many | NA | TGTGCCATCGGCAGGGTGACCTACAATGAGCAGTTCTTC | CAIGRVTYNEQFF
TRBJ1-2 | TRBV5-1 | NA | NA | TGTGCCAGCAGCTTCAGCTTACAGGTTGCCTATGGCTACACCTTC | CASSFSLQVAYGYTF
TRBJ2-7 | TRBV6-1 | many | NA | TGTGCCAGCAGTGAAGATGTCGTCTCTAGCTCCTACGAGCAGTACTTC | CASSEDVVSSSYEQYF
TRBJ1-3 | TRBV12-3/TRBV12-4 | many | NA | TGTGCCAGCAGTTTAAGGGGGGGCCTGGGAGGAAACACCATATATTTT | CASSLRGGLGGNTIYF
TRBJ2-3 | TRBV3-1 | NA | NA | TGTGCCAGCAGCCAAGATATGGGGATTCGCACAGATACGCAGTATTTT | CASSQDMGIRTDTQYF
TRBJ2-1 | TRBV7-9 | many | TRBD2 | TGTGCCAGCAGCGATAGCGGGAGATTCTACAATGAGCAGTTCTTC | CASSDSGRFYNEQFF
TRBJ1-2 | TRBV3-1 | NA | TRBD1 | TGTGCCAGCAGCCAAGATCAGGGGGGGAGGGGTGGCTACACCTTC | CASSQDQGGRGGYTF
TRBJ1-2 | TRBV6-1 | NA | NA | TGTGCCAGCAACGTCGCAGGCGTCTATGGCTACACCTTC | CASNVAGVYGYTF
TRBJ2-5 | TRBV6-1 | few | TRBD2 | TGTGCCAGCAGCTACATAGCGGGAGTGGAGACCCAGTACTTC | CASSYIAGVETQYF
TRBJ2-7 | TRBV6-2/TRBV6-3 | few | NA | TGTGCCAGCAGCCCCCCGCCGGGGGCAGGGGAGCAGTACTTC | CASSPPPGAGEQYF
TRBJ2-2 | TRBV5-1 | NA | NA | TGCGCCAGCAGCAGCCGGGGGCCCCCCGGGGAGCTGTTTTTT | CASSSRGPPGELFF
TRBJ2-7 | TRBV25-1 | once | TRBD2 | TGTGCCAGCAGCGGGAGGGCCGTCGCGGAGCAGTACTTC | CASSGRAVAEQYF
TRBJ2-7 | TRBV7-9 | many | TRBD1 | TGTGCCAGCAGCCCTACAGGGGGCCCTCTCTACGAGCAGTACTTC | CASSPTGGPLYEQYF
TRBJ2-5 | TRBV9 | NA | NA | TGTGCCAGCAGCGCGGCCGCCAAAGAGACCCAGTACTTC | CASSAAAKETQYF
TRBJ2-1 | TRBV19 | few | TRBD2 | TGTGCCAGTAGTATAGATCCGACTAGCGACAATGAGCAGTTCTTC | CASSIDPTSDNEQFF
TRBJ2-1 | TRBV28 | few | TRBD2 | TGTGCCAGCAGTTTATGGGACGGGACTAGCGGAGACAATGAGCAGTTCTTC | CASSLWDGTSGDNEQFF
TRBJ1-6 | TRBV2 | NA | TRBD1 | TGTGCCAGCGCGACATCCCAGGGGGCCCTCCTTAATTCACCCCTCCACTTT | CASATSQGALLNSPLHF
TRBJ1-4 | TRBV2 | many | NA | TGTGCCAGCAAGGGTGCAACTAATGAAAAACTGTTTTTT | CASKGATNEKLFF
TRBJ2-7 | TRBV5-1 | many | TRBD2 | TGCGCCAGCAGCCAGACCCCCCCGGGAGGGTCCTACGAGCAGTACTTC | CASSQTPPGGSYEQYF
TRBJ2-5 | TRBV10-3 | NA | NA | TGTGCCATCAGTGTTGGGGGGTCTTCTAGGGAGACCCAGTACTTC | CAISVGGSSRETQYF
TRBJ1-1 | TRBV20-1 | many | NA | TGCAGTGCTAGAGATGGGGACACTGAAGCTTTCTTT | CSARDGDTEAFF
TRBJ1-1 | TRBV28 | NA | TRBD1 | TGTGCCAGCAGTCCATCACAGGGGGTTTCCACTGAAGCTTTCTTT | CASSPSQGVSTEAFF
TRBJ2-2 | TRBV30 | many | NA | TGTGCCTGGCAAGGGGCACCGTCATCCACCGGGGAGCTGTTTTTT | CAWQGAPSSTGELFF
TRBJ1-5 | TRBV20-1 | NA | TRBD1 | TGCAGTGCTAGAGATTTCAGGGGGAGCGATAGCAATCAGCCCCAGCATTTT | CSARDFRGSDSNQPQHF
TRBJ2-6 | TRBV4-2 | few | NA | TGTGCCAGCAGCCAAGATGGCCCGGGGACCTCTGGGGCCAACGTCCTGACTTTC | CASSQDGPGTSGANVLTF
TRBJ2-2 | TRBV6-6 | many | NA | TGTGCCAGCAGTTACTCGGTGACAGGTACCGGGGAGCTGTTTTTT | CASSYSVTGTGELFF
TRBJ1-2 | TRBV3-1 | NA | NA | TGTACCAGCAGCCAAGTTGGACAAGCCCCAGGAGGCTACACCTTC | CTSSQVGQAPGGYTF
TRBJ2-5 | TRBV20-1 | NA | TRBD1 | TGCAGTGCAACCCGTCCGGGACAGGGGCATTTGGAGACCCAGTACTTC | CSATRPGQGHLETQYF
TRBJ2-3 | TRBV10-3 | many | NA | TGTGCCATCAGCCCCCAGCAGGGGCCCACAGATACGCAGTATTTT | CAISPQQGPTDTQYF
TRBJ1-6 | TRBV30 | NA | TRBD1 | TGTGCCTGGGAGACAGGGGTTTCTTCACCCCTCCACTTT | CAWETGVSSPLHF
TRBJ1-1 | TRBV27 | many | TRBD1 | TGTGCCAGCAGGCCAACACAGGGGGCAACTGAAGCTTTCTTT | CASRPTQGATEAFF
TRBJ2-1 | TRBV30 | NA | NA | TGTGCCTGGAGTCCGCTCCGGGCGATCAATGAGCAGTTCTTC | CAWSPLRAINEQFF
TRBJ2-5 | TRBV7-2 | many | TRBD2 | TGTGCCAGCAGCCCTAGACCTCGTCATCTAGCGGGAGTCTACCAAGAGACCCAGTACTTC | CASSPRPRHLAGVYQETQYF
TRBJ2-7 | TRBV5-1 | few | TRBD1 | TGTGCCAGCAGCGCTACCCGAGGGACAGGGAGCAATGAGCAGTACTTC | CASSATRGTGSNEQYF
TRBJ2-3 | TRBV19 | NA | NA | TGTGCCAGTAGTATTATATTGGGTACAGCCACAGATACGCAGTATTTT | CASSIILGTATDTQYF